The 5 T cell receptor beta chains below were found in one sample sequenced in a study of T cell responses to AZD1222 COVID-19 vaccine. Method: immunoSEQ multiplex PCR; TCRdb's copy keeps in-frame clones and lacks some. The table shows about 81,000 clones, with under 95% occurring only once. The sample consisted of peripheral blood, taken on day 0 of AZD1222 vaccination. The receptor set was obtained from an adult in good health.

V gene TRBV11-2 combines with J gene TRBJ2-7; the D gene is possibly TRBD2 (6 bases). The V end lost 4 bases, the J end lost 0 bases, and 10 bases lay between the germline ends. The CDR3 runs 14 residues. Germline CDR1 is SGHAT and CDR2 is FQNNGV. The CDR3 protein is CASSWGGGSYEQYF. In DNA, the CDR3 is TGTGCCAGCAGCTGGGGAGGAGGCTCCTACGAGCAGTACTTC.

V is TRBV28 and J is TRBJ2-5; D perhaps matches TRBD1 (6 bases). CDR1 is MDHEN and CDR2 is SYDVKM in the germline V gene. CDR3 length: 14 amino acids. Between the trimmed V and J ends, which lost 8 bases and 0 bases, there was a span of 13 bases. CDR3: CASLGDTNQETQYF. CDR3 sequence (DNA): TGTGCCAGCCTGGGGGACACAAACCAAGAGACCCAGTACTTC.

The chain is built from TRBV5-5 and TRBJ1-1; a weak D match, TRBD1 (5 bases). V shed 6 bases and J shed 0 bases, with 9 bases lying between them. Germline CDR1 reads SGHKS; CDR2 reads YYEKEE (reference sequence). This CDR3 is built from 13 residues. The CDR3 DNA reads TGTGCCAGCACATCAGGGTTGAACACTGAAGCTTTCTTT. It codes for CASTSGLNTEAFF.

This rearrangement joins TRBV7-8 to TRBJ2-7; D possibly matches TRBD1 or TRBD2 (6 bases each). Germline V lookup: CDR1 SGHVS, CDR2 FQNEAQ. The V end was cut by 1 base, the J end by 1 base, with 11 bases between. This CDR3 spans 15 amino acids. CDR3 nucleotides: TGTGCCAGCAGCTTAGAGGGGGGCGGGTCCTACGAGCAGTACTTC. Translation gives CASSLEGGGSYEQYF.

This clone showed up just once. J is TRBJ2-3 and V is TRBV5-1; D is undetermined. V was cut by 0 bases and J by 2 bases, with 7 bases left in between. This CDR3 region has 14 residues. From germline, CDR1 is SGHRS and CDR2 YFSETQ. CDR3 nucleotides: TGCGCCAGCAGCTTGGGCCCCGTCACAGATACGCAGTATTTT. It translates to CASSLGPVTDTQYF.